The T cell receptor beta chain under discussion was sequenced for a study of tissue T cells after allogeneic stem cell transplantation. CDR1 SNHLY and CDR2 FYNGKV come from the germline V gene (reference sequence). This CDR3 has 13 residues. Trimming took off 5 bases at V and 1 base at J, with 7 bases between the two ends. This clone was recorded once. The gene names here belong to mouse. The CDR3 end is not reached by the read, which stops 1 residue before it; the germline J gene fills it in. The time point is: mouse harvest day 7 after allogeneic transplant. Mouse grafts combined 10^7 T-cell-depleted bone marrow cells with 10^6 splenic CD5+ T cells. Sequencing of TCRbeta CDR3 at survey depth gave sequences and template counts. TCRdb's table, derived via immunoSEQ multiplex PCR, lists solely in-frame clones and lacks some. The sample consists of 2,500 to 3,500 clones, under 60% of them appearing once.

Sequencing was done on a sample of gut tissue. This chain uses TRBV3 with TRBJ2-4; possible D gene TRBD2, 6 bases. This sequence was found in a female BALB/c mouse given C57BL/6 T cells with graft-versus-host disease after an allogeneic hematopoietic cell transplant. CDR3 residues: CASSRTGQNTLYF. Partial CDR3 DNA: TGTGCCAGCAGCCGGACTGGTCAAAACACCTTGTAC.